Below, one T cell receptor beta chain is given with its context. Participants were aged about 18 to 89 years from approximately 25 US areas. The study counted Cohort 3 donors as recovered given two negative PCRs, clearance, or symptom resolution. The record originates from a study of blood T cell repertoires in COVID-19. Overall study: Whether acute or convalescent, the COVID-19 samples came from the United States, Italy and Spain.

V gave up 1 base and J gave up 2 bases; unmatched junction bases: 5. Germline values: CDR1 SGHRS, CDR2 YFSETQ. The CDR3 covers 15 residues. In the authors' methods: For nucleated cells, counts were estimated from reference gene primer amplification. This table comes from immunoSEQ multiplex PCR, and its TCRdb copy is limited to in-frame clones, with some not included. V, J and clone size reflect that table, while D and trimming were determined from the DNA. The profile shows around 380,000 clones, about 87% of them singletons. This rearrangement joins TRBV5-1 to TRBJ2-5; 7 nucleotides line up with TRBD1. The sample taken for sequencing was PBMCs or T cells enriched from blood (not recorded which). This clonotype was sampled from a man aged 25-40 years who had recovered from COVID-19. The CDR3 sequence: CASSLNTGQQETQYF. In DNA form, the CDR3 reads TGCGCCAGCAGCTTGAACACGGGACAGCAAGAGACCCAGTACTTC.